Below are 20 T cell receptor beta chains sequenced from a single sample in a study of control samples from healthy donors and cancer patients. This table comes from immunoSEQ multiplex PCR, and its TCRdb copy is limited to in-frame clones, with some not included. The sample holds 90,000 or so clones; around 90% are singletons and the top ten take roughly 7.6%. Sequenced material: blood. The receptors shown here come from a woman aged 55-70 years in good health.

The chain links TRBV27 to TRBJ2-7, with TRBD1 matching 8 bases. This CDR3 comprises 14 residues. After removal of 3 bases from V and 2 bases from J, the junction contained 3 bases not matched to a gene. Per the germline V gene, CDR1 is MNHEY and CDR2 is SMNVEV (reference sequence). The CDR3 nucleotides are TGTGCCAGCAGTTTCCGACAGGGGACCTACGAGCAGTACTTC. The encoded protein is CASSFRQGTYEQYF.

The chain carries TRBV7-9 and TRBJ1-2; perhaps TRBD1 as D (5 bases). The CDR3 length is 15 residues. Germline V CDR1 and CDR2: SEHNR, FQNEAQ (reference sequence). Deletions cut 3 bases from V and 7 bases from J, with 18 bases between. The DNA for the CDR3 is TGTGCCAGCAGCTTGTCGGGGGATTCGAGTTCTGGCTACACCTTC. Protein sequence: CASSLSGDSSSGYTF. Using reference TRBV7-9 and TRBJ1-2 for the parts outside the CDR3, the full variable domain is DTGVSQNPRHKITKRGQNVTFRCDPISEHNRLYWYRQTLGQGPEFLTYFQNEAQLEKSRLLSDRFSAERPKGSFSTLEIQRTEQGDSAMYLCASSLSGDSSSGYTFGSGTRLTVV.

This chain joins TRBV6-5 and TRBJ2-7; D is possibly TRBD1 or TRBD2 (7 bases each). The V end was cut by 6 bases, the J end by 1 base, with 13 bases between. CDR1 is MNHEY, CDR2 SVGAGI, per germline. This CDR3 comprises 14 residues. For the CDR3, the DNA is TGTGCCAGCAGCCAGGGGGGGAAATCCTACGAGCAGTACTTC. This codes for CASSQGGKSYEQYF.

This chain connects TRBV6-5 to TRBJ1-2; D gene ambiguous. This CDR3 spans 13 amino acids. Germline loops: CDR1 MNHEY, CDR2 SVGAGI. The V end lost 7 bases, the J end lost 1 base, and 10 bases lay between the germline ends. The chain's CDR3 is CASIPNSNYGYTF. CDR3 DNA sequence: TGTGCCAGCATCCCCAACAGTAACTATGGCTACACCTTC.

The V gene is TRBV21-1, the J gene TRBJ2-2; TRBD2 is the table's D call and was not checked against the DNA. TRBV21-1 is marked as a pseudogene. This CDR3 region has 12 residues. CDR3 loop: CASTPSSGELFF. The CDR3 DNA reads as TGTGCCAGCACCCCTTCGTCCGGGGAGCTGTTTTTT.

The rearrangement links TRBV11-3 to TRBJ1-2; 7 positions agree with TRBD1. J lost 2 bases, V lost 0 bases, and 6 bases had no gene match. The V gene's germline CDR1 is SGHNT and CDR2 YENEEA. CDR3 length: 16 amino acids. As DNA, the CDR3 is TGTGCCAGCAGCTTAGAAGGCAGGGGGGGAAACTATGGCTACACCTTC. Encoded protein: CASSLEGRGGNYGYTF.

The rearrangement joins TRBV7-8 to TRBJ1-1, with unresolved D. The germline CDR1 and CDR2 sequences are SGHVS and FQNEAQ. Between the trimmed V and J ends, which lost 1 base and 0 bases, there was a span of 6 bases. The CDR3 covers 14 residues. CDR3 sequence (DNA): TGTGCCAGCAGCTTAGTGTCCTTGAACACTGAAGCTTTCTTT. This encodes CASSLVSLNTEAFF.

The CDR3 DNA sequence: TGTGCCAGCAGCCAAGTCCTCACCAGTGAGCAGTTCTTC. Its protein product is CASSQVLTSEQFF. V is TRBV3-1 (or the pseudogene TRBV3-2) and J is TRBJ2-1; D ambiguous. V was shortened by 1 base and J by 9 bases, with 10 bases between the two germline ends. The length of the CDR3 is 13 residues. From germline, CDR1 is LGHDT and CDR2 YNNKEL (reference sequence).

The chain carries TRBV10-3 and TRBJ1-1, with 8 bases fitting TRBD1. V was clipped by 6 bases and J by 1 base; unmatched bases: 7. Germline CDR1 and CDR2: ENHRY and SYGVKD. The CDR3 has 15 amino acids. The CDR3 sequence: CAISLSDRANTEAFF. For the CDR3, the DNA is TGTGCCATCAGCCTATCGGACAGGGCGAACACTGAAGCTTTCTTT.

As DNA, the CDR3 is TGTGCCAGTAGTTCACGGTTCAGGGGTTTATATGGCTACACCTTC. Residues: CASSSRFRGLYGYTF. The chain links TRBV19 to TRBJ1-2, with D perhaps matching TRBD1 (6 bases). Germline V gene data show CDR1 as LNHDA and CDR2 as SQIVND (reference sequence). The CDR3 runs 15 residues. Between the trimmed V and J ends, which lost 5 bases and 5 bases, there was a span of 18 bases.

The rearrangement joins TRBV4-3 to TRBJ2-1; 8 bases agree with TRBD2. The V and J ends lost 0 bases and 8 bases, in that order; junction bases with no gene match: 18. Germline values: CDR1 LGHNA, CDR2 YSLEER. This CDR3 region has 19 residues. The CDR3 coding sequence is TGCGCCAGCAGCCAAGATTCCAGCGGGAGATATTCCGCATGGGATGAGCAGTTCTTC. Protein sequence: CASSQDSSGRYSAWDEQFF.

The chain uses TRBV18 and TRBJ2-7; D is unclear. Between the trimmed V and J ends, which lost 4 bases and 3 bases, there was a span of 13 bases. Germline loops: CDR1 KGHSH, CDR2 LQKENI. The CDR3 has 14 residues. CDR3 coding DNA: TGTGCCAGCTCACTTACGAGTCAAGGCTACGAGCAGTACTTC. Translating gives CASSLTSQGYEQYF.

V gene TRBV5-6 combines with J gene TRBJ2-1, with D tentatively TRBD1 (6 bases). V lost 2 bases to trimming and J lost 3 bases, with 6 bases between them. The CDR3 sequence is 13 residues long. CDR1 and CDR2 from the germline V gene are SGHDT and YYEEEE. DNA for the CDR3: TGTGCCAGCAGCTTAGGGGGCTACAATGAGCAGTTCTTC. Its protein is CASSLGGYNEQFF.

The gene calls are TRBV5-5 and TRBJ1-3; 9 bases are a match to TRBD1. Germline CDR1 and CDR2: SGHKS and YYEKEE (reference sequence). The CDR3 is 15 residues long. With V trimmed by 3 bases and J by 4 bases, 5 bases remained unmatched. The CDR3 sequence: CASSSTGTGGNTIYF. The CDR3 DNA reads TGTGCCAGCAGCTCGACCGGGACAGGGGGAAACACCATATATTTT.

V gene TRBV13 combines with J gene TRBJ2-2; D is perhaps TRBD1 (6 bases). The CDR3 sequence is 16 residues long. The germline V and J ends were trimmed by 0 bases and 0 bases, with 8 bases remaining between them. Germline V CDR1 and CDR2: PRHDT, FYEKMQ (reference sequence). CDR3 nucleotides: TGTGCCAGCAGCTTAGGTGGACAGACGAACACCGGGGAGCTGTTTTTT. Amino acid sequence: CASSLGGQTNTGELFF.

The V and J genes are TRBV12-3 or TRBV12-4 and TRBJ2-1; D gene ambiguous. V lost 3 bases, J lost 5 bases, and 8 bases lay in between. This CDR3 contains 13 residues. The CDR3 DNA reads TGTGCCAGCAGTTTGGGCGTGGACAATGAGCAGTTCTTC. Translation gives CASSLGVDNEQFF.

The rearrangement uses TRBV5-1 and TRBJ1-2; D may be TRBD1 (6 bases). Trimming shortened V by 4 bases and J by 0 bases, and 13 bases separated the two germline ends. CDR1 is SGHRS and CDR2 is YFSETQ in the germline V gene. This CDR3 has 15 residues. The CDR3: CASSHGTQANYGYTF. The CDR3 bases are TGCGCCAGCAGCCACGGGACACAAGCTAACTATGGCTACACCTTC.

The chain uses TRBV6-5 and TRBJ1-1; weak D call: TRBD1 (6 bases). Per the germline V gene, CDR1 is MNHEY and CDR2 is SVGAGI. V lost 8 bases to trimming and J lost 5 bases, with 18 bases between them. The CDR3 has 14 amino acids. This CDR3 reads CASVIGFRGTEAFF. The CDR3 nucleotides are TGTGCCAGCGTTATAGGATTCAGGGGTACTGAAGCTTTCTTT.

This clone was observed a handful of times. CDR3 bases: TGCGCCAGCAGCCAAACAGGGGGAAGCAATCATGAAGCTTTCTTT. The encoded protein is CASSQTGGSNHEAFF. V and J are TRBV4-1 and TRBJ1-1; 8 nucleotides agree with TRBD1. Unmatched junction bases numbered 9, after V lost 2 bases and J lost 7 bases. This CDR3 has 15 amino acids. The germline CDR1 and CDR2 sequences are MGHRA and YSYEKL.

CDR3 sequence: CASNWEAISPLHF. In DNA form, the CDR3 reads TGTGCCAGCAATTGGGAGGCCATCTCCCCCCTCCACTTT. V is TRBV12-3 or TRBV12-4 and J is TRBJ1-6; D remains unclear. The CDR3 loop spans 13 amino acids. V was trimmed by 7 bases and J by 13 bases, leaving 17 bases between them.